Below, one T cell receptor (beta chain) is given with its context. Per the authors' pipeline: Counts of nucleated cells, estimated from reference gene primer amplification, were obtained. Repertoires were generated with immunoSEQ multiplex PCR, while TCRdb's copy carries only in-frame clones and drops some. V and J calls and clone size are those listed in that table; D and trimming were worked out from the DNA. The table shows about 310,000 clones, with around 91% occurring only once. V lost 3 bases, J lost 9 bases, and 18 bases lay in between. Germline V CDR1 and CDR2: SNHLY, FYNNEI. The length of the CDR3 is 15 residues. The sample originates from a study of blood T cell repertoires in COVID-19. Study-wide background: The analysed material was cDNA or gDNA that came from T cells, B-cell-depleted T cells, or PBMCs.

Sequencing was carried out using peripheral blood. The chain carries TRBV2 and TRBJ2-1, with D unclear. The receptor was derived from a woman between 35 and 50 years old with COVID-19, enrolled during active disease. Here the CDR3 DNA reads TGTGCCAGCAGTGAGTATGCCTCCCCCCAGGCTGAGCAGTTCTTC. This codes for CASSEYASPQAEQFF. Variable domain in full (rest from reference TRBV2 and TRBJ2-1): EPEVTQTPSHQVTQMGQEVILRCVPISNHLYFYWYRQILGQKVEFLVSFYNNEISEKSEIFDDQFSVERPDGSNFTLKIRSTKLEDSAMYFCASSEYASPQAEQFFGPGTRLTVL.